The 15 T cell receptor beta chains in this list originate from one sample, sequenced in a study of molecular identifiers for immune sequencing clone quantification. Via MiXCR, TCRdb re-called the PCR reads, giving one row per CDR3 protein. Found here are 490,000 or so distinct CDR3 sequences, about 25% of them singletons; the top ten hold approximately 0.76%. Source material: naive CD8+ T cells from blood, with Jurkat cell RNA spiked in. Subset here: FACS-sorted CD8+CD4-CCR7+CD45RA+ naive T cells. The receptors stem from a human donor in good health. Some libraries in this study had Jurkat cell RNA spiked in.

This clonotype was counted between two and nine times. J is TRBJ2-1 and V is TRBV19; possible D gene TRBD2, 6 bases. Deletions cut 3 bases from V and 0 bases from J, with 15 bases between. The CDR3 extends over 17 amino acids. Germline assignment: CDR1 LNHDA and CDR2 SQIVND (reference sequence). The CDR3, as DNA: TGTGCCAGTAGTATCTGGGCGGGGTCCACCTCCTACAATGAGCAGTTCTTC. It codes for CASSIWAGSTSYNEQFF.

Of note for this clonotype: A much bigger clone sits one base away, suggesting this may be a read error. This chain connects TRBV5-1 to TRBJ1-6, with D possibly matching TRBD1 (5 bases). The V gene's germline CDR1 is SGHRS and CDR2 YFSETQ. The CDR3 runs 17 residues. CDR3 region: CASRLDTGPYYNSPLYF. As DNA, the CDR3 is TGCGCCAGCAGACTGGACACGGGCCCCTATTATAATTCACCCCTCTACTTT. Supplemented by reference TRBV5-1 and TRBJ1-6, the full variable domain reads KAGVTQTPRYLIKTRGQQVTLSCSPISGHRSVSWYQQTPGQGLQFLFEYFSETQRNKGNFPGRFSGRQFSNSRSEMNVSTLELGDSALYLCASRLDTGPYYNSPLYFGNGTRLTVT.

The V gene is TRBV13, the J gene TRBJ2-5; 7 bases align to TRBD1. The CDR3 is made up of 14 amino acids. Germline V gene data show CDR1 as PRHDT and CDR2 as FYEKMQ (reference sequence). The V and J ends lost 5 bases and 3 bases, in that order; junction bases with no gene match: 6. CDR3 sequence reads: CASSPGTEKETQYF. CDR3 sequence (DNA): TGTGCCAGCAGCCCAGGGACAGAGAAAGAGACCCAGTACTTC.

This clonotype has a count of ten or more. The CDR3 here is CASSLSLRFNTGELFF. CDR3 sequence (DNA): TGTGCCAGCAGCTTATCTCTCAGGTTTAACACCGGGGAGCTGTTTTTT. This chain connects TRBV7-9 to TRBJ2-2; D call uncertain. This CDR3 spans 16 amino acids. Trimming shortened V by 2 bases and J by 2 bases, and 12 bases separated the two germline ends. From germline, CDR1 is SEHNR and CDR2 FQNEAQ (reference sequence).

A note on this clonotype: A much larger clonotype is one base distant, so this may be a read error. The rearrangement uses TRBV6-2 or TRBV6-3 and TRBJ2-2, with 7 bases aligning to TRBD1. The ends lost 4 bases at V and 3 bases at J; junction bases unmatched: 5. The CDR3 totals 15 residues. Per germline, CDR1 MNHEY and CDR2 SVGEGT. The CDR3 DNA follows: TGTGCCAGCAGTTGTAGGACAGGATACACCGGGGAGCTGTTTTTT. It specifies CASSCRTGYTGELFF.

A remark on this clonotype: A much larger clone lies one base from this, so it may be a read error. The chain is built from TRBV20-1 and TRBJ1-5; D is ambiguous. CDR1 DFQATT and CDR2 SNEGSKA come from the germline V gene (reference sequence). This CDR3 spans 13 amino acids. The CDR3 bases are TGCAGTGCTAGAGATGAGAACAATCTGCCCCAGCATTTT. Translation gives CSARDENNLPQHF.

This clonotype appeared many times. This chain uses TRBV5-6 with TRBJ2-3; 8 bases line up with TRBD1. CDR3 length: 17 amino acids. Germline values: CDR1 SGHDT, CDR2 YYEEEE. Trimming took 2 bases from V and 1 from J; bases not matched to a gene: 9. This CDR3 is CASSFDGTGIRTDTQYF. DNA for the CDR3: TGTGCCAGCAGCTTCGACGGGACAGGTATTCGCACAGATACGCAGTATTTT.

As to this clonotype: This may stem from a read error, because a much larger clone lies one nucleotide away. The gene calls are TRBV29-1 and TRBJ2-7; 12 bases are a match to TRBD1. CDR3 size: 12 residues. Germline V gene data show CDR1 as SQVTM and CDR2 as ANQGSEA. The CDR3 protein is CRVGDRGREQYF. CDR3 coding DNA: TGCAGAGTTGGGGACAGGGGGCGGGAGCAGTACTTC.

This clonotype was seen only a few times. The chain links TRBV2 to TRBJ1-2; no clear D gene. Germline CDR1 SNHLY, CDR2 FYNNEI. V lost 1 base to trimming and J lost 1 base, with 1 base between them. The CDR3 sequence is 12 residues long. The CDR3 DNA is TGTGCCAGCAGTGAAGTTAACTATGGCTACACCTTC. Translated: CASSEVNYGYTF. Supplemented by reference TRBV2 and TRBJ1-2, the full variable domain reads EPEVTQTPSHQVTQMGQEVILRCVPISNHLYFYWYRQILGQKVEFLVSFYNNEISEKSEIFDDQFSVERPDGSNFTLKIRSTKLEDSAMYFCASSEVNYGYTFGSGTRLTVV.

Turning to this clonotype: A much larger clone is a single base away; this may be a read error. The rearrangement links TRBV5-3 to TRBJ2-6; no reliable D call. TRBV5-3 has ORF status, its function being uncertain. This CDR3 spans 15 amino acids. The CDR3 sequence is CASSFRSSGANVLTF. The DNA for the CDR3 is TGTGCCAGCAGCTTTAGGAGCTCTGGGGCCAACGTCCTGACTTTC.

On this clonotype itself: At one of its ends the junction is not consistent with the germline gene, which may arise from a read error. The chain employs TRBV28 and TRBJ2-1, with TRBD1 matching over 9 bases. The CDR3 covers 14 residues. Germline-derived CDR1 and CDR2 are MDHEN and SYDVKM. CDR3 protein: CASSLTGGKTAQSF. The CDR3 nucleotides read TGTGCCAGCAGTTTAACAGGGGGCAAGACCGCGCAGTCCTTC.

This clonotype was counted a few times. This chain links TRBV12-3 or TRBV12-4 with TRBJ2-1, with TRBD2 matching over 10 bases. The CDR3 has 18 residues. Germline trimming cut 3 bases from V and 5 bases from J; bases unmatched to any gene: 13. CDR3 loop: CASSLNPPSSGRDNEQFF. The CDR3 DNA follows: TGTGCCAGCAGTTTGAACCCCCCCTCGAGCGGGAGGGACAATGAGCAGTTCTTC.

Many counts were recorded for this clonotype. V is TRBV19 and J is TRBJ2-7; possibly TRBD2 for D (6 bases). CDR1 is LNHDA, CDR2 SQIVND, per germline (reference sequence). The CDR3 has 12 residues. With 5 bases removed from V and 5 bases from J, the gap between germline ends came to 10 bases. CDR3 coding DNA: TGTGCCAGTAGTCGGGGGAACCACGAGCAGTACTTC. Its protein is CASSRGNHEQYF.

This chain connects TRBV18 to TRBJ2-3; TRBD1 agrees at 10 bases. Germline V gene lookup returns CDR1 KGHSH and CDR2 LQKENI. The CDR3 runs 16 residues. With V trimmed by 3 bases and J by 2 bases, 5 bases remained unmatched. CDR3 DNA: TGTGCCAGCTCACCCCCGGGACAGGGGACCACAGATACGCAGTATTTT. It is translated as CASSPPGQGTTDTQYF.

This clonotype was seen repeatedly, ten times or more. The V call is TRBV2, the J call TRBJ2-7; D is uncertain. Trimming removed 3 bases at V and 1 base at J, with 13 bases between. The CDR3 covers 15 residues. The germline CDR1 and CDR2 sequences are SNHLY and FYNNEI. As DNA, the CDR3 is TGTGCCAGCAGTGAGTATAGCCCGACGTCCTACGAGCAGTACTTC. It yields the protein CASSEYSPTSYEQYF.